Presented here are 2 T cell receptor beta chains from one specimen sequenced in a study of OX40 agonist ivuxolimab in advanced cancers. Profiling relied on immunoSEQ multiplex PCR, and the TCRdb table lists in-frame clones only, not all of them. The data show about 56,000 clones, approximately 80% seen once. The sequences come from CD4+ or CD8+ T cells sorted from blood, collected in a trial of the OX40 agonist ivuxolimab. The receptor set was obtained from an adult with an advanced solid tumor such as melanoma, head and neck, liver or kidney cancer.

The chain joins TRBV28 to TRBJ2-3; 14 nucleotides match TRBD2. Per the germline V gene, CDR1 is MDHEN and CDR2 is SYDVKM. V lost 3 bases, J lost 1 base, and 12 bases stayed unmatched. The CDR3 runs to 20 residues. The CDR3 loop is CASSFSGLAGASVGTDTQYF. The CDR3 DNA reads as TGTGCCAGCAGTTTTTCGGGACTAGCGGGAGCTTCAGTCGGCACAGATACGCAGTATTTT.

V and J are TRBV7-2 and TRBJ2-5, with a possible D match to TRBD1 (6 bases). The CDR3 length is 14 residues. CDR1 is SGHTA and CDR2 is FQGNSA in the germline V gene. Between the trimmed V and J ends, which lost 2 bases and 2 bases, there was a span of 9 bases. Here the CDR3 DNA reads TGTGCCAGCAGCTTACAAACAGGGCAAGAGACCCAGTACTTC. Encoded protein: CASSLQTGQETQYF.